This TCR beta chain was identified in a study of T cells in Graves' hyperthyroidism and ophthalmopathy. RNA transcripts served as the template for amplifying TCR beta CDR3 regions. The TCR CDR3 was amplified in a first-round RT-PCR using the HTBI primer set. MiXCR, run by TCRdb on the multiplex PCR reads, gives a single entry per CDR3 protein. The table lists fewer than 250,000 distinct CDR3 sequences, roughly 17% of them singletons, with around 26% in the top ten. Diagnostic assessment was based on clinical symptoms, serum thyroxine and TRAb, thyroid ultrasound and orbital computed tomography. This clonotype was recorded a few times. Trimming cost V 0 bases and J 3 bases, with 23 bases left between them. The CDR3 loop spans 18 amino acids. CDR1 is DFQATT and CDR2 is SNEGSKA in the germline V gene (reference sequence).

The chain employs TRBV20-1 and TRBJ2-5; D might be TRBD1 (6 bases). Input material: blood. The origin of this receptor is a woman younger than 30 with Graves' ophthalmopathy. The CDR3, as DNA: TGCAGTGCTAGAGAAGTGGGTGGAACCGGGACAAAAGAAGAGACCCAGTACTTC. Translated: CSAREVGGTGTKEETQYF.